This T cell receptor (beta chain) was recovered during a study of regulatory T cells in long-lasting Graves disease. Study results and caveats: Fewer public clonotypes were shared by new patients (roughly 970) than by persistent patients (2,741).

This clonotype has at least ten counts. Antigen: not known. Regarding time point: newly diagnosed GD, antithyroid drugs for less than 3 months. PBMC-derived RNA was used for the TCR library. The authors built TCR beta libraries using iRepertoire HTBI primers and Arm-PCR of CDR3 regions. TCRdb fed the multiplex PCR reads into MiXCR, producing one record per CDR3 protein. Among 450,000 to 600,000 distinct CDR3 sequences listed, around 15% were seen once. Trimming stripped 1 base from V and 4 bases from J, with 8 bases between. The CDR3 loop spans 14 amino acids. The same sample was also used in a study of T cells in Graves' hyperthyroidism and ophthalmopathy. That study reports: Patients showing uncontrolled infection, other autoimmune disease, pregnancy or lactation were ineligible. The study used the HTBI primer set for a first-round RT-PCR of the TCR CDR3. Ophthalmopathy, as predicted by the model, came a median about seven months after the prediction.

The sequences come from peripheral blood mononuclear cells (PBMCs), collected at new diagnosis, from a patient treated with antithyroid drugs. The receptor comes from a man between 40 and 49 years old with Graves disease. This chain uses TRBV12-3 or TRBV12-4 with TRBJ1-5; the D is unclear. In DNA form, the CDR3 reads TGTGCCAGCAGTTTAGGCACGGGAAATCAGCCCCAGCATTTT. Its protein is CASSLGTGNQPQHF.